This TCR beta chain stems from a study of cytomegalovirus exposure and HLA in healthy donors. Study-level points and caveats: The Asian-associated ancestry cluster reportedly had fewer N-insertions than the approximately 610-donor mean in a later analysis. The CMV antigen specificity of a few CMV-associated chains was confirmed through in vitro analysis. Later, an analysis found that common viral pathogens appeared to be linked with several of the most significant clusters.

A word on this clone: What it binds is not known.

The V and J ends lost 7 bases and 4 bases respectively, with 13 bases between them. Germline V gene data show CDR1 as MNHNS and CDR2 as SASEGT. CDR3 size: 13 residues. PCR employed 60 Vbeta and 13 Jbeta primers. Profiled with immunoSEQ multiplex PCR; TCRdb holds only in-frame clones, not every one. The sample has tens of thousands of clones, about 80% seen once. The origin of this receptor is a middle-aged man in good health and CMV-seronegative. The specimen was PBMCs. The rearrangement uses TRBV6-1 and TRBJ1-2, with D tentatively TRBD1 (6 bases). The CDR3 nucleotides are TGTGCCAGCACCCGAGACAGGTTCTATGGCTACACCTTC. This translates into CASTRDRFYGYTF.